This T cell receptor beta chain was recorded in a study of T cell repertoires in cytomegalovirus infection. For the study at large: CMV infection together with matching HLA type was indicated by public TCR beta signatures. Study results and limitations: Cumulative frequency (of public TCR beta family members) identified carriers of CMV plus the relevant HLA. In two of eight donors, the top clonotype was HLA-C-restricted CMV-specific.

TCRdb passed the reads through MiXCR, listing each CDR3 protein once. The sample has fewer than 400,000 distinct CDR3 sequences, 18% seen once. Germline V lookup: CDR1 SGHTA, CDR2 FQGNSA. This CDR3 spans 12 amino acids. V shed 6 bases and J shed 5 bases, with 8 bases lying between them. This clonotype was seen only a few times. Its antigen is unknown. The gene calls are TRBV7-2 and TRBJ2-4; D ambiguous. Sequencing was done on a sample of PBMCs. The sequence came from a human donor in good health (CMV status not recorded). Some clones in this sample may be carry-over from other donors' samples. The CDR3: CASSSMQNIQYF. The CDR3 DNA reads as TGTGCCAGCAGTTCAATGCAAAACATTCAGTACTTC.